These 13 T cell receptor beta chains were sequenced from one sample in a study of shared T cell receptors in the human thymus. Assay: immunoSEQ multiplex PCR; the TCRdb copy retains only in-frame clones and omits some. The sample holds 600,000 or so clones, about 89% seen once. The sample also formed part of further work on human thymus T cells.

The sample consisted of thymocytes. Receptors were obtained from a boy under three years old with a congenital heart defect.

The CDR3 DNA reads as TGTGCCAGCAGCTTCGTATACTTC. Translation: CASSFVYF. This chain uses TRBV9 with TRBJ2-4; D unresolved. Trimming removed 4 bases from V and 16 bases from J, with 6 bases in between. Per the germline V gene, CDR1 is SGDLS and CDR2 is YYNGEE. The CDR3 has 8 residues. Full variable domain (missing parts from reference TRBV9 and TRBJ2-4): DSGVTQTPKHLITATGQRVTLRCSPRSGDLSVYWYQQSLDQGLQFLIQYYNGEERAKGNILERFSAQQFPDLHSELNLSSLELGDSALYFCASSFVYFGAGTRLSVL.

The chain links TRBV7-3 to TRBJ2-5; the D gene is possibly TRBD2 (5 bases). This CDR3 spans 13 amino acids. In germline, CDR1 is SGHTA, CDR2 FQGTGA. V lost 3 bases and J 4 bases, leaving 9 bases between the germline ends. This CDR3 reads CASSLSEGETQYF. CDR3 coding DNA: TGTGCCAGCAGCTTGTCTGAGGGAGAGACCCAGTACTTC.

This chain uses TRBV6-1 with TRBJ2-7; 8 bases line up with TRBD2. From germline, CDR1 is MNHNS and CDR2 SASEGT. CDR3 size: 18 residues. V was clipped by 0 bases and J by 4 bases; unmatched bases: 14. The CDR3 loop is CASSEALQGLGHVYEQYF. Written as DNA, the CDR3 is TGTGCCAGCAGTGAAGCGCTACAGGGACTAGGGCACGTTTACGAGCAGTACTTC.

The chain links TRBV27 to TRBJ1-2, with 9 bases matching TRBD1. The V gene end was trimmed by 5 bases and the J gene end by 4 bases; junction bases not matched to a gene: 5. The CDR3 consists of 14 residues. Germline assignment: CDR1 MNHEY and CDR2 SMNVEV (reference sequence). The CDR3 loop is CASSNRGLGYGYTF. CDR3 coding DNA: TGTGCCAGCAGTAACAGGGGGCTCGGCTATGGCTACACCTTC.

The genes are TRBV7-9 and TRBJ2-1; 11 bases map to TRBD2. V lost 5 bases, J lost 7 bases, and 19 bases stayed unmatched. Germline V gene data show CDR1 as SEHNR and CDR2 as FQNEAQ (reference sequence). This CDR3 has 19 residues. CDR3 residues: CASSRGAQPYSGRANEQFF. The CDR3 coding sequence is TGTGCCAGCAGCCGGGGGGCCCAGCCTTATAGCGGGAGGGCGAATGAGCAGTTCTTC.

This clone is a singleton in its sample. V gene TRBV28 combines with J gene TRBJ2-5, with 16 bases matching TRBD2. Germline V gives CDR1 MDHEN, CDR2 SYDVKM. The CDR3 contains 18 residues. V lost 6 bases to trimming and J lost 4 bases; unmatched junction nucleotides: 11. The CDR3 region has the DNA TGTGCCAGCAGATCCACGGGACTAGCGGGGGGGCCCCCAGAGACCCAGTACTTC. This sequence encodes CASRSTGLAGGPPETQYF.

This clone is a singleton in its sample. This chain joins TRBV27 and TRBJ1-1, with TRBD1 matching over 7 bases. Germline V gives CDR1 MNHEY, CDR2 SMNVEV (reference sequence). This CDR3 spans 15 amino acids. Trimming at V came to 8 bases and at J to 8 bases, leaving 17 bases not matched to a gene. CDR3 loop: CASGSPNFGTEEAFF. The CDR3 DNA follows: TGTGCCAGCGGAAGCCCGAATTTCGGGACAGAGGAAGCTTTCTTT.

J is TRBJ2-3 and V is TRBV27; unclear D gene. This CDR3 region has 15 residues. Germline loops: CDR1 MNHEY, CDR2 SMNVEV (reference sequence). The germline V and J ends were trimmed by 2 bases and 2 bases, with 11 bases remaining between them. The CDR3 here is CASSLIVPFTDTQYF. CDR3 in DNA: TGTGCCAGCAGTTTAATCGTCCCTTTCACAGATACGCAGTATTTT.

CDR3 amino acids: CAWSVGSGGAGGETQYF. DNA for the CDR3: TGTGCCTGGAGTGTTGGGAGCGGGGGGGCCGGAGGAGAGACCCAGTACTTC. The chain has TRBV30 and TRBJ2-5, with 10 bases lining up with TRBD2. The CDR3 spans 17 residues. Trimming took 0 bases from V and 4 from J; bases not matched to a gene: 11. In germline, CDR1 is GTSNPN, CDR2 SVGIG (reference sequence).

The V and J genes are TRBV18 and TRBJ1-1; the D is unclear. Germline assignment: CDR1 KGHSH and CDR2 LQKENI. V was shortened by 2 bases and J by 1 base, with 14 bases between the two germline ends. The CDR3 runs to 16 residues. The CDR3 nucleotides are TGTGCCAGCTCACCATATCGGTATCCCCAGAACACTGAAGCTTTCTTT. Translating it yields CASSPYRYPQNTEAFF.

The chain has TRBV7-9 and TRBJ1-4; 9 bases map to TRBD1. The V gene's germline CDR1 is SEHNR and CDR2 FQNEAQ (reference sequence). V was pared by 4 bases and J by 7 bases, with 10 bases of the junction left unmatched. The CDR3 consists of 16 residues. The CDR3 bases are TGTGCCAGCAGCTCCCACGTACAGGGGGCAAGTGAAAAACTGTTTTTT. This codes for CASSSHVQGASEKLFF.

This rearrangement joins TRBV28 to TRBJ2-5; TRBD2 agrees at 9 bases. CDR1 and CDR2 from the germline V gene are MDHEN and SYDVKM. V lost 6 bases and J lost 5; bases outside the gene matches: 7. This CDR3 has 14 residues. The CDR3 loop reads CASRVAGAGETQYF. In nucleotides, the CDR3 is TGTGCCAGCAGGGTAGCGGGAGCCGGGGAGACCCAGTACTTC. Looking up the rest from reference TRBV28 and TRBJ2-5 gives the full variable domain: DVKVTQSSRYLVKRTGEKVFLECVQDMDHENMFWYRQDPGLGLRLIYFSYDVKMKEKGDIPEGYSVSREKKERFSLILESASTNQTSMYLCASRVAGAGETQYFGPGTRLLVL.

In DNA form, the CDR3 reads TGTGCCAGCAGTTACAGGGGCCACCCCTACGAGCAGTACTTC. Its protein product is CASSYRGHPYEQYF. The chain carries TRBV6-5 and TRBJ2-7; D perhaps matches TRBD1 (5 bases). The CDR3 extends over 14 amino acids. The germline V gene has CDR1 MNHEY and CDR2 SVGAGI. The ends were cut back, 2 bases at V and 2 bases at J, with 10 bases in the middle.